A selection of T cell receptor beta chains follows, all from one sample in a study of Ad26.COV2.S vaccination and SARS-CoV-2 variants. Sequencing used immunoSEQ multiplex PCR; TCRdb keeps in-frame clones, though not all of them. The sample contains about 680,000 clones, 89% of which appear only once. Specimen: peripheral blood, collected in a trial of Ad26.COV2.S vaccine versus placebo. The receptors derive from a person between 18 and 65 years old who received the Ad26.COV2.S COVID-19 vaccine or a placebo. The CDR3 runs from the conserved cysteine through the conserved F or W.

V | CDR3
TRBV7-9 | CASSATGIQPQHF
TRBV19 | CASSTPTGTKTGELFF
TRBV30 | CAWSVVAGNTGELFF
TRBV4-3 | CASSLGLAGGNEQFF
TRBV9 | CASSAGTGEWQFF
TRBV4-3 | CASSRQGLNEKLFF
TRBV5-4 | CASRPYRGDEQFF
TRBV24-1 | CATKSPEAFF
TRBV7-9 | CASSSGPTNEKLFF
TRBV19 | CASSIWGTYYGYTF
TRBV6-5 | CASSTQGPNEKLFF
TRBV5-1 | CASSLAGAGGQETQYF
TRBV15 | CATSSLLGAYEQFF
TRBV9 | CASSPVGSGGPQNTGELFF
TRBV7-9 | CASRRQGAANEKLFF
TRBV30 | CAWSLAGETQYF
TRBV30 | CAWRLRPGQGSYEQYF
TRBV7-9 | CASSLAGGQLNTEAFF
TRBV3-1/TRBV3-2 | CASSQEGGPQETQYF
TRBV7-2 | CASSEGQGLAKNIQYF
TRBV27 | CASTGDSYNSPLHF
TRBV5-4 | CASSFGDEQFF
TRBV29-1 | CSVGWIGTDTQYF
TRBV21-1 | CASSPETAKLAKNIQYF
TRBV7-2 | CASSLAPGSSPLHF
TRBV5-1 | CASSLREWNTEAFF
TRBV10-3 | CAISAGQALNYGYTF
TRBV18 | CASSPQESSYNEQFF
TRBV12-3/TRBV12-4 | CASSLPDNYEQYF
TRBV7-2 | CASSSPGGGGAGEQFF
TRBV7-9 | CASSLASSPLHF
TRBV6-5 | CASSQLMGSEQFF
TRBV3-1/TRBV3-2 | CASSRADVRDSPLHF
TRBV14 | CASSQAPVEKLFF
TRBV16 | CASSQAGQGSSYEQYF
TRBV6-5 | CASSWATGELFF
TRBV20-1 | CSATHSRAQHF
TRBV5-1 | CASRGLYGENYGYTF
TRBV11-2 | CASSHLIRGGSGTGELFF
TRBV13 | CASSLGTSNAKFF
TRBV2 | CASGDRRQSNEKLFF
TRBV15 | CATSRAPGAPTEAFF
TRBV7-2 | CASSSATGNYGYTF
TRBV7-7 | CASSLRPGFSYEQYF
TRBV24-1 | CATSRRQGANNEQFF
TRBV6-5 | CASSSSLNTEAFF
TRBV2 | CASTGAPTYEQYF
TRBV12-3/TRBV12-4 | CASSQGPYEQYF
TRBV7-9 | CASSTDITGELFF
TRBV30 | CAWSDRLQGAGNTIYF
TRBV5-1 | CASSRRDSDTEAFF
TRBV19 | CASSIVFDEQFF
TRBV7-2 | CASSVFRTGDKFF
TRBV27 | CASGPGDVLKNIQYF
TRBV7-2 | CASSPTPRATNYGYTF
TRBV19 | CASSTPGYQETQYF
TRBV6-5 | CASSYGLHTEAFF
TRBV6-5 | CASKQGAGGYTF